This T cell receptor (beta chain) is from a study of OX40 agonist ivuxolimab in advanced cancers. About the study: Ivuxolimab was delivered to patients intravenously every 2 weeks at doses spanning 0.01 to 10 mg/kg. Overall study results and limits: Normalized T-cell clonal expansion was also low in a subset of nonresponders. The study found that CD8+ T cells averaged more expanded clones than CD4+.

The protocol was immunoSEQ multiplex PCR, while the TCRdb copy is restricted to in-frame clones and leaves out a portion. The repertoire includes 70,000 or so clones, 86% of them detected once, and about 8% sits in the top ten. Points on this clone: Its antigen is unknown.

This CDR3 comprises 12 residues. Trimming removed 3 bases at V and 5 bases at J, with 9 bases between. In germline, CDR1 is SQVTM, CDR2 ANQGSEA. The sequence was collected from an adult with an advanced solid tumor such as melanoma, head and neck, liver or kidney cancer. This specimen was CD4+ or CD8+ T cells sorted from blood, taken in a trial of the OX40 agonist ivuxolimab. This chain uses TRBV29-1 with TRBJ2-3; possibly TRBD2 for D (5 bases). CDR3 sequence: CSVEEVGDTQYF. As DNA, the CDR3 is TGCAGCGTTGAGGAGGTGGGAGATACGCAGTATTTT.